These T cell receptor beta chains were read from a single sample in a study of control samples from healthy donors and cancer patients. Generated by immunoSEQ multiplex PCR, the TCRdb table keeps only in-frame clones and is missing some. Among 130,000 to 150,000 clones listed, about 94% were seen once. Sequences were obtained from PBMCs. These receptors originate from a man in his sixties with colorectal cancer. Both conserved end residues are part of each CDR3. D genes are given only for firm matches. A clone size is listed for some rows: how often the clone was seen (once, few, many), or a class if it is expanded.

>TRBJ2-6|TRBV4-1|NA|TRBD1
TGCGCCAGCAGCCCCGGGACAGGGGGCCATGGGTTATCTGGGGCCAACGTCCTGACTTTC
CASSPGTGGHGLSGANVLTF
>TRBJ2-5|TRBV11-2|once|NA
TGTGCCAGCAGCACCCCGGGGACCCAGTACTTC
CASSTPGTQYF
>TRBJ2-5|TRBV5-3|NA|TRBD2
TGTGCCAGAAGCTTGGTTCCTAGCGGGGGGGGATACCAAGAGACCCAGTACTTC
CARSLVPSGGGYQETQYF
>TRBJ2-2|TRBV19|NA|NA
TGTGCCAGTAGTGACACCTGGACCACCCTGAACACCGGGGAGCTGTTTTTT
CASSDTWTTLNTGELFF
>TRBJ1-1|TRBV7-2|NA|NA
TGTGCCAGCAGCACGGCCCAGGACGCTGAAGCTTTCTTT
CASSTAQDAEAFF
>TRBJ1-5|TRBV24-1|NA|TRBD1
TGTGCCACCAGCCTGGGACAGAGTAGCAATCAGCCCCAGCATTTT
CATSLGQSSNQPQHF
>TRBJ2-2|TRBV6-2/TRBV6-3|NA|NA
TGTGCCAGCAGTGTAGACCCTGGACGGGGGAACACCGGGGAGCTGTTTTTT
CASSVDPGRGNTGELFF
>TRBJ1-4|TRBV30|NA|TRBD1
TGTGCCTGGAGTGTAGCGGGACAGGGGGCCTCTAATGAAAAACTGTTTTTT
CAWSVAGQGASNEKLFF
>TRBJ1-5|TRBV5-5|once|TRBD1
TGTGCCAGCAGTCGGACAGGGGAGAACCAGCCCCAGCATTTT
CASSRTGENQPQHF
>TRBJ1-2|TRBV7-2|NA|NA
TGTGCCAGCAGCTTAAGTATGAGTGACGGCTACACCTTC
CASSLSMSDGYTF
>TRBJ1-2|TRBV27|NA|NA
TGTGCCAGCAGTTATAACCAGGGCAGGGGCTATGGCTACACCTTC
CASSYNQGRGYGYTF
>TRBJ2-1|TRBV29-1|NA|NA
TGCAGCGTTGAAGACCCCGTGGTTGGGTTCTTC
CSVEDPVVGFF
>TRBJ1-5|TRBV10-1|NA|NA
TGCGCCAGCAGTGAATACACCTATAGCAATCAGCCCCAGCATTTT
CASSEYTYSNQPQHF
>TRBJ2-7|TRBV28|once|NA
TGTGCCAGCAGTCAGATTCCGGATACCTACGAGCAGTACTTC
CASSQIPDTYEQYF
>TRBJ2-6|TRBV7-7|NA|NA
TGTGCCAGCAGCGCGGACACAGTCAACGTCCTGACTTTC
CASSADTVNVLTF
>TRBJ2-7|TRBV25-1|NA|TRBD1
TGTGCCAGCAGTGCGGGACAGTTGAGCCCCTACGAGCAGTACTTC
CASSAGQLSPYEQYF
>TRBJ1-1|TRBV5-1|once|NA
TGCGCCAGCAGCTTCAATGGGGGAACTGAAGCTTTCTTT
CASSFNGGTEAFF
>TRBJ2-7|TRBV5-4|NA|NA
TGTGCCAGCACCAATAGGGGGGGGACCCTCTACGAGCAGTACTTC
CASTNRGGTLYEQYF
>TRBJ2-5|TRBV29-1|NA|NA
TGCAGCGTTGAATTAAATCAAGAGACCCAGTACTTC
CSVELNQETQYF
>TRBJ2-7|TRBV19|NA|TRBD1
TGTGCCAGTAGTCTTGGACAGGAGCTCGAGCAGTACTTC
CASSLGQELEQYF
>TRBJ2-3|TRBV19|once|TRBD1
TGTGCCAGTAGTGAAGAGCGGACAGGGGTCCCAGATACGCAGTATTTT
CASSEERTGVPDTQYF
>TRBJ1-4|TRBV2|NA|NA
TGTGCCAGCAGTGAAGGGGTTCTAGGGGAAAAACTGTTTTTT
CASSEGVLGEKLFF
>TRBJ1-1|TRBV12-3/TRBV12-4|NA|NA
TGTGCCAGCAGTTTAGCAGTGAACACTGAAGCTTTCTTT
CASSLAVNTEAFF
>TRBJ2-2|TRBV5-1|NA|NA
TGCGCCAGCAGCGTTACAGGAAACGGGGAGCTGTTTTTT
CASSVTGNGELFF
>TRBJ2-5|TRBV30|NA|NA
TGTGCCTGGAGTGTAGGGTCAGGGGCCCGCGTTGAGACCCAGTACTTC
CAWSVGSGARVETQYF
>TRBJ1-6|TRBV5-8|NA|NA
TGTGCCAGCAGCGCTGGACGGGGAGCGGGGTCACCCCTCCACTTT
CASSAGRGAGSPLHF
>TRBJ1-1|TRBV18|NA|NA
TGTGCCAGCTCACCACCCGGACCAAACGCTGAAGCTTTCTTT
CASSPPGPNAEAFF
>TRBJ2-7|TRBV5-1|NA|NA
TGCGCCAGCAGCTTGGAAAGGGGACGGGGCTACGAGCAGTACTTC
CASSLERGRGYEQYF
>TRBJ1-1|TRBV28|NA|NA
TGTGCCAGCAGTTTGATCACAGCCAAGGGTGCCACTGAAGCTTTCTTT
CASSLITAKGATEAFF
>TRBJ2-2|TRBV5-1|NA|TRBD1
TGCGCCAGCAGCGCAGACAGGGAGTCCGGGGAGCTGTTTTTT
CASSADRESGELFF
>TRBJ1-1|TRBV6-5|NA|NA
TGTGCCAGCAGCTCGGGAGCGACTGAAGCTTTCTTT
CASSSGATEAFF
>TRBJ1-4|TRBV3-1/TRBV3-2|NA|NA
TGTGCCAGCAGCCAAATGGGGTCAACTAATGAAAAACTGTTTTTT
CASSQMGSTNEKLFF
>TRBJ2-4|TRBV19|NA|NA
TGTGCCAGTAGTGCCCCGACAGTAGCCAAAAACATTCAGTACTTC
CASSAPTVAKNIQYF